This entry describes one T cell receptor (beta chain). Its antigen is not known. Assay: immunoSEQ multiplex PCR; the TCRdb copy retains only in-frame clones and omits some. The sample records around 340,000 clones, 88% being singletons. V was trimmed by 6 bases and J by 5 bases, leaving 8 bases between them. Germline V lookup: CDR1 WSHSY, CDR2 SAAADI. The CDR3 has 11 residues. The data stem from a study of Ad26.COV2.S vaccination and SARS-CoV-2 variants. Whole-study findings and limits: Non-spike TCR breadth showed similarity between vaccine and placebo recipients.

The treatment is: approximately 18 received Ad26.COV2.S at low or high dose, single or two shots; about 5 received placebo; per-sample allocation not given. The study sampled participants on day 63 after the first vaccine or placebo injection. An adult aged 18-55 years in Boston served as the donor. This receptor was taken from a person between 18 and 65 years old who received the Ad26.COV2.S COVID-19 vaccine or a placebo. The J gene is TRBJ2-7, the V gene TRBV10-2; D is undetermined. Sequencing used peripheral blood, obtained in a trial of Ad26.COV2.S vaccine versus placebo. The DNA for the CDR3 is TGCGCCAGCAGCAACTTCCACGAGCAGTACTTC. Its translation is CASSNFHEQYF.